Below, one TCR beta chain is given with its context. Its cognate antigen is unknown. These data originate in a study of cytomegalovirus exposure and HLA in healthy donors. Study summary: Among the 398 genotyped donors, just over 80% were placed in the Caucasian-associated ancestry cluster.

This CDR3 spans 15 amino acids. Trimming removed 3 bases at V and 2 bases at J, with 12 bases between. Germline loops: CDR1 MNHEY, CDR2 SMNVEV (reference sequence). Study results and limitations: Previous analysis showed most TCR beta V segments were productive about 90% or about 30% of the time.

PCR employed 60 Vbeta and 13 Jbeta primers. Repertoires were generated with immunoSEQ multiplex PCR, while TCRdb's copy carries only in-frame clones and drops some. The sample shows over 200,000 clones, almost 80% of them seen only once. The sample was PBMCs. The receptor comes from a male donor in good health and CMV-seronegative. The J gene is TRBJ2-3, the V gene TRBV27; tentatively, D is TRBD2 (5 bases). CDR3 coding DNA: TGTGCCAGCAGTTTGCAGCGGATATACACAGATACGCAGTATTTT. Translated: CASSLQRIYTDTQYF.